The TCR beta chain described here comes from a study of T cells in Graves' hyperthyroidism and ophthalmopathy. Turning to the study itself: At initial diagnosis, before any treatment had begun, peripheral blood was obtained.

Amplification yielded TCR beta CDR3 regions, with RNA transcripts as the source. TCR CDR3 regions were first amplified by RT-PCR with HTBI primers. MiXCR, run by TCRdb on the multiplex PCR reads, gives a single entry per CDR3 protein. The table includes under 800,000 distinct CDR3 sequences, 12% to 15% detected once. The study's findings and limits: Model output signaled ophthalmopathy a median roughly 6.1 months ahead of onset.

CDR1 and CDR2 (germline): GTSNPN, SVGIG (reference sequence). There are 14 residues in the CDR3. V shed 2 bases and J 3 bases; nucleotides not matched to a gene: 4. Newly diagnosed hyperthyroidism patients aged 18 to 65 years had disease lasting under 2 months. A few counts support this clonotype. Its matching antigen is unknown. The chain employs TRBV30 and TRBJ2-7; 10 bases map to TRBD2. This TCR was recovered from a woman aged 18-29 years with Graves' hyperthyroidism. Material: blood. CDR3 residues: CAWSRTSGNYEQYF. CDR3 bases: TGTGCCTGGAGTCGGACTAGCGGAAACTACGAGCAGTACTTC. The variable domain in full, completed from reference TRBV30 and TRBJ2-7, reads SQTIHQWPATLVQPVGSPLSLECTVEGTSNPNLYWYRQAAGRGLQLLFYSVGIGQISSEVPQNLSASRPQDRQFILSSKKLLLSDSGFYLCAWSRTSGNYEQYFGPGTRLTVT.